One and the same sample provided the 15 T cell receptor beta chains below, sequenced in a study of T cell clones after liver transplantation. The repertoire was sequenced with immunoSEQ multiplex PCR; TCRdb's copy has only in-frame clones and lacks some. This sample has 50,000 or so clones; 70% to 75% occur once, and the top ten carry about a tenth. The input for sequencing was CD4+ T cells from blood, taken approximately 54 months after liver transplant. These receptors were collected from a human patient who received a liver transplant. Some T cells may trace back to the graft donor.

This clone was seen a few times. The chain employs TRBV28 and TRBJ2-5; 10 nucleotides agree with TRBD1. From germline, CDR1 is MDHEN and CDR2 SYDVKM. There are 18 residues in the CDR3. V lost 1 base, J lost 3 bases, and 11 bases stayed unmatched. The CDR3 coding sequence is TGTGCCAGCAGTTTATCCCCTTATCTAGGGACAGGGGAAGAGACCCAGTACTTC. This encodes CASSLSPYLGTGEETQYF.

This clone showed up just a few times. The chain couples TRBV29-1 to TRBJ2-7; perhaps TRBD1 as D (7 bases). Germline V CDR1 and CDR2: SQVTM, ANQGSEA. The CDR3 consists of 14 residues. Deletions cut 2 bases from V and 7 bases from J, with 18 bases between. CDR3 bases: TGCAGCGTTGAATCCAGGAGGGGGCTTAATGAGCAGTACTTC. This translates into CSVESRRGLNEQYF.

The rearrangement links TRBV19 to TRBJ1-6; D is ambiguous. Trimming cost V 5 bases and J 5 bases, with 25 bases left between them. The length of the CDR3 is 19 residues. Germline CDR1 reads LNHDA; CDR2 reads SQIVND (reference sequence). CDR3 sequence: CASSPPRFAPKAHNSPLHF. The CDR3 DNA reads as TGTGCCAGTAGTCCCCCCCGGTTTGCTCCAAAGGCTCATAATTCACCCCTCCACTTT.

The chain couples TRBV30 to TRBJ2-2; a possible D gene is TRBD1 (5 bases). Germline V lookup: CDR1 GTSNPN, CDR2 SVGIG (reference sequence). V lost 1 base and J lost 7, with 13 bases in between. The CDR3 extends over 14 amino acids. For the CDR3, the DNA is TGTGCCTGGAGTGCACAGGCAGGGTACGGGGAGCTGTTTTTT. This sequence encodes CAWSAQAGYGELFF.

This CDR3 is CASIRQGSNTEAFF. The CDR3 DNA reads as TGTGCCAGCATCCGACAGGGTTCGAACACTGAAGCTTTCTTT. This chain links TRBV18 with TRBJ1-1; 7 bases align to TRBD1. With 8 bases clipped from V and 1 base from J, the junction kept 7 bases outside the gene matches. This CDR3 is 14 amino acids long. Germline V gives CDR1 KGHSH, CDR2 LQKENI.

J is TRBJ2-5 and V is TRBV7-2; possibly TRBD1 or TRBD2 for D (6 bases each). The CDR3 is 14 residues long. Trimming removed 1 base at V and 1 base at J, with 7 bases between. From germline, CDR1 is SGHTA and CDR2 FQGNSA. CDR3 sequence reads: CASSLGGAQETQYF. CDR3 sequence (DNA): TGTGCCAGCAGCTTAGGGGGGGCCCAAGAGACCCAGTACTTC.

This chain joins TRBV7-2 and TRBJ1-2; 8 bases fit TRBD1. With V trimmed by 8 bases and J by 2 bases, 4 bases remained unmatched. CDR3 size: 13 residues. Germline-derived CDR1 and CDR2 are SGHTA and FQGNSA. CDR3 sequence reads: CASGQGWNYGYTF. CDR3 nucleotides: TGTGCCAGCGGACAGGGCTGGAACTATGGCTACACCTTC.

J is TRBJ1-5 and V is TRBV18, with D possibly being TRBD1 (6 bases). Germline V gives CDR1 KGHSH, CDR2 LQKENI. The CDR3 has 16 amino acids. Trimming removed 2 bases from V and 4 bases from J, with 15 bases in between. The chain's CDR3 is CASSPTGRVGNQPQHF. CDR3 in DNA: TGTGCCAGCTCACCAACAGGGAGGGTCGGGAATCAGCCCCAGCATTTT.

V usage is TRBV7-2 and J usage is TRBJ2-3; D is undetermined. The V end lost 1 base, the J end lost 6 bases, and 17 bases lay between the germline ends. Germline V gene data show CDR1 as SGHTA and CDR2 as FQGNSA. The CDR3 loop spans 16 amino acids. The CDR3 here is CASSLGLERSTDTQYF. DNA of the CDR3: TGTGCCAGCAGCTTAGGGTTAGAACGCTCCACGGATACGCAGTATTTT.

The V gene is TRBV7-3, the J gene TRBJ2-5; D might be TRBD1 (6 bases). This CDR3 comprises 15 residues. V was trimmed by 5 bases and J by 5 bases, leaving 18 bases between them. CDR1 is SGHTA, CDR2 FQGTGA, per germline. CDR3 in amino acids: CASSRGQSSVETQYF. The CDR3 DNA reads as TGTGCCAGCAGCCGTGGACAGTCGTCGGTCGAGACCCAGTACTTC.

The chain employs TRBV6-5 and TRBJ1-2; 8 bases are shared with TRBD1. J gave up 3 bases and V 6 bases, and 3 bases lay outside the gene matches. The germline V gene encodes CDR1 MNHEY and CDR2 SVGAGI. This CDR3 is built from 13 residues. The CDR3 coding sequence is TGTGCCAGCAGAAAGACAGGGGACTATGGCTACACCTTC. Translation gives CASRKTGDYGYTF.

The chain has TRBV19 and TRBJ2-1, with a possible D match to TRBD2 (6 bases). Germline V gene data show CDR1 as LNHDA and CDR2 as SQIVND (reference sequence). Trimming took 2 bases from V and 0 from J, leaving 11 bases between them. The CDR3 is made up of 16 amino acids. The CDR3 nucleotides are TGTGCCAGTAGTATACCCGGGGGAAGCTCCTACAATGAGCAGTTCTTC. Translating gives CASSIPGGSSYNEQFF.

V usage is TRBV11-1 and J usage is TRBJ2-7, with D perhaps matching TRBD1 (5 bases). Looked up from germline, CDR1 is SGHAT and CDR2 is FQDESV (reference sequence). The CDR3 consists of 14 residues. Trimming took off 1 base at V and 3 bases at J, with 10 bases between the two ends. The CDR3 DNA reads TGTGCCAGCAGCTTAGAAAGACAGTTCTACGAGCAGTACTTC. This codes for CASSLERQFYEQYF.

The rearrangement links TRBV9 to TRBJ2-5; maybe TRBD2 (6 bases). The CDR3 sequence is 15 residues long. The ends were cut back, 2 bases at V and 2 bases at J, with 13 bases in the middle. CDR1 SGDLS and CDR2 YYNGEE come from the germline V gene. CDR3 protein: CASSVGGIYQETQYF. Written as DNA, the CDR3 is TGTGCCAGCAGCGTCGGAGGGATTTATCAAGAGACCCAGTACTTC. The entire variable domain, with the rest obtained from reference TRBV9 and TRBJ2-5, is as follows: DSGVTQTPKHLITATGQRVTLRCSPRSGDLSVYWYQQSLDQGLQFLIQYYNGEERAKGNILERFSAQQFPDLHSELNLSSLELGDSALYFCASSVGGIYQETQYFGPGTRLLVL.

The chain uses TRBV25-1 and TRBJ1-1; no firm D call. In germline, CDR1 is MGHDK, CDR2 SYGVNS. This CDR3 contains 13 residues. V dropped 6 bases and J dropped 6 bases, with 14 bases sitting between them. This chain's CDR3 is CASRDQLGAEAFF. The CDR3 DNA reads TGTGCCAGCAGAGATCAACTTGGAGCTGAAGCTTTCTTT.